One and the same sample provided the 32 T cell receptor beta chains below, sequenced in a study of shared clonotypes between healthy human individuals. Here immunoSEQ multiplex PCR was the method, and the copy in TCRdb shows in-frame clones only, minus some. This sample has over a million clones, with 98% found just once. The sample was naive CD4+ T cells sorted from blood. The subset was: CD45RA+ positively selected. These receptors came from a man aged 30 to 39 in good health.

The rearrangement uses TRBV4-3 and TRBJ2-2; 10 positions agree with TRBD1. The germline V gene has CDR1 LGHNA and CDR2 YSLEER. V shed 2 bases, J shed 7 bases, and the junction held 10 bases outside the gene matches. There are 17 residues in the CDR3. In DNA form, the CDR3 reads TGCGCCAGCAGCCAACCGACAGGGGGCGTTAGGAACGGGGAGCTGTTTTTT. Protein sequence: CASSQPTGGVRNGELFF.

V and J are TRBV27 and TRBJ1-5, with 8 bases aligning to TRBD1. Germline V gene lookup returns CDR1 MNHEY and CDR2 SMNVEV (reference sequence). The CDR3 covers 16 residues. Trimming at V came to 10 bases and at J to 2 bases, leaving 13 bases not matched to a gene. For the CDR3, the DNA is TGTGCCACCCCAGGTTCGGGACAGGTTCGCAATCAGCCCCAGCATTTT. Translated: CATPGSGQVRNQPQHF.

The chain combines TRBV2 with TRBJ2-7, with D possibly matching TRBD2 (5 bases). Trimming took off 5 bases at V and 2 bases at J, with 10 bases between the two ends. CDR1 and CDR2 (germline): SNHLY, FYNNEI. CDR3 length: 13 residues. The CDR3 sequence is CASSSGFAYEQYF. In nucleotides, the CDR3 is TGTGCCAGCAGTTCGGGGTTTGCCTACGAGCAGTACTTC.

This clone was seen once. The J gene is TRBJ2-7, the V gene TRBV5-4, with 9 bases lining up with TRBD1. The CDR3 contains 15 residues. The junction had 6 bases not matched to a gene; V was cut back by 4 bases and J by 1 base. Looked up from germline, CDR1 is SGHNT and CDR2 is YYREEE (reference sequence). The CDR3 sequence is CASSGGGQGSYEQYF. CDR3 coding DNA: TGTGCCAGCAGCGGGGGGGGACAGGGATCCTACGAGCAGTACTTC. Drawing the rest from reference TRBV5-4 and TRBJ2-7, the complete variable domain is ETGVTQSPTHLIKTRGQQVTLRCSSQSGHNTVSWYQQALGQGPQFIFQYYREEENGRGNFPPRFSGLQFPNYSSELNVNALELDDSALYLCASSGGGQGSYEQYFGPGTRLTVT.

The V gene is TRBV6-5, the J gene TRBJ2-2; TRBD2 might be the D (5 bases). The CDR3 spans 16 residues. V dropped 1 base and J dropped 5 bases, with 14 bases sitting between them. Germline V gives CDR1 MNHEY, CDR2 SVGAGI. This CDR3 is CASSYLASPVTGELFF. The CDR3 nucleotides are TGTGCCAGCAGTTACTTGGCTAGCCCTGTAACCGGGGAGCTGTTTTTT.

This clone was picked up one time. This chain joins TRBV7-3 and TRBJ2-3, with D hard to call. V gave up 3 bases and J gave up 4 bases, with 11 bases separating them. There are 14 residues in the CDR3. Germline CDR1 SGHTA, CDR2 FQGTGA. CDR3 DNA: TGTGCCAGCAGCTTCGATGTTAGGGCAGATACGCAGTATTTT. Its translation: CASSFDVRADTQYF.

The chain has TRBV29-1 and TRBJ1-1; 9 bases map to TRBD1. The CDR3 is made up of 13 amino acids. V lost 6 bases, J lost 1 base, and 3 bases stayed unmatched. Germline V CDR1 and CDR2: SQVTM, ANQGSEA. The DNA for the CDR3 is TGCAGCGTACGGGGACAGGGGAACACTGAAGCTTTCTTT. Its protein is CSVRGQGNTEAFF.

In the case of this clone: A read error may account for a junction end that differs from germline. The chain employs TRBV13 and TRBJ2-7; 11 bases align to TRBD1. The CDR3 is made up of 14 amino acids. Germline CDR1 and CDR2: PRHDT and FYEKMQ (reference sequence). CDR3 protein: CASSIGQGAYEQYF. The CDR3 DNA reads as TGTGCCAGCAGCATAGGACAGGGGGCTTACGAGCAGTACTTC.

The CDR3: CASSLPSTGELFF. CDR3 sequence (DNA): TGTGCCAGCAGCCTCCCTAGCACCGGGGAGCTGTTTTTT. This chain connects TRBV11-2 to TRBJ2-2; D is uncertain. CDR1 is SGHAT, CDR2 FQNNGV, per germline. The ends were cut back, 5 bases at V and 4 bases at J, with 8 bases in the middle. CDR3 length equals 13 residues.

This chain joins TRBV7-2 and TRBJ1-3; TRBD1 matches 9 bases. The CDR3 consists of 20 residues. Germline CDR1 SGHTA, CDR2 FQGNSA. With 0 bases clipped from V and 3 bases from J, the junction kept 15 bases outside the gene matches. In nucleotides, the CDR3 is TGTGCCAGCAGCTTAGCCTCATCCGGGACAGGGCGTACGCGTGGAAACACCATATATTTT. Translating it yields CASSLASSGTGRTRGNTIYF. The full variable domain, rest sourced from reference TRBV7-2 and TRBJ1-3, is GAGVSQSPSNKVTEKGKDVELRCDPISGHTALYWYRQSLGQGLEFLIYFQGNSAPDKSGLPSDRFSAERTGGSVSTLTIQRTQQEDSAVYLCASSLASSGTGRTRGNTIYFGEGSWLTVV.

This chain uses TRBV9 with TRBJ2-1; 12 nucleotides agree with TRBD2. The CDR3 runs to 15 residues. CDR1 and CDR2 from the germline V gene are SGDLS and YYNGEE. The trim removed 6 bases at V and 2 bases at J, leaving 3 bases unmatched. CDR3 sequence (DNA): TGTGCCAGCACCCTAGCGGGAGGGCCCTACAATGAGCAGTTCTTC. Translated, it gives CASTLAGGPYNEQFF.

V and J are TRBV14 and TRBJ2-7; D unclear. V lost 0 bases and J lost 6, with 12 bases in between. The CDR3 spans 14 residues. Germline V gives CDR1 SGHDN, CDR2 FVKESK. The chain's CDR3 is CASSQDSRRAEQYF. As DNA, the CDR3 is TGTGCCAGCAGCCAAGATAGTCGTAGGGCCGAGCAGTACTTC.

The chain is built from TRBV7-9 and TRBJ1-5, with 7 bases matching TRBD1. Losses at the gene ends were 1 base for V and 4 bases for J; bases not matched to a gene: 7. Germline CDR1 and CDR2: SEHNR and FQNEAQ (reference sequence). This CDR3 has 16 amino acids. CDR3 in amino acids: CASSLGETGENQPQHF. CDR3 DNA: TGTGCCAGCAGCTTAGGAGAAACAGGGGAAAATCAGCCCCAGCATTTT.

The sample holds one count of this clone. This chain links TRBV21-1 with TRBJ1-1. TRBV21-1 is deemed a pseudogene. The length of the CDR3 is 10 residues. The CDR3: CASSTTEAFF. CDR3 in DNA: TGTGCCAGCAGCACTACTGAAGCTTTCTTT.

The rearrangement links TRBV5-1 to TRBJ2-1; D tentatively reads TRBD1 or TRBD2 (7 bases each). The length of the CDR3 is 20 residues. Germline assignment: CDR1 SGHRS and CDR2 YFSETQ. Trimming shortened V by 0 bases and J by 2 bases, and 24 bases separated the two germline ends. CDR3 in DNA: TGCGCCAGCAGCTTGGACCCGACAGGGTTTGGGACTAACGCCTACAATGAGCAGTTCTTC. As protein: CASSLDPTGFGTNAYNEQFF. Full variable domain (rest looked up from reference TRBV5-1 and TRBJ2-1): KAGVTQTPRYLIKTRGQQVTLSCSPISGHRSVSWYQQTPGQGLQFLFEYFSETQRNKGNFPGRFSGRQFSNSRSEMNVSTLELGDSALYLCASSLDPTGFGTNAYNEQFFGPGTRLTVL.

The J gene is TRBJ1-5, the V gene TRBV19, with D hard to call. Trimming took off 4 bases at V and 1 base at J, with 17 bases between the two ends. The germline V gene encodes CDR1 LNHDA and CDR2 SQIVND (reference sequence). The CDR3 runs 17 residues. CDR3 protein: CASSRVFDGESNQPQHF. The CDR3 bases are TGTGCCAGTAGTAGAGTATTCGACGGAGAGAGCAATCAGCCCCAGCATTTT.

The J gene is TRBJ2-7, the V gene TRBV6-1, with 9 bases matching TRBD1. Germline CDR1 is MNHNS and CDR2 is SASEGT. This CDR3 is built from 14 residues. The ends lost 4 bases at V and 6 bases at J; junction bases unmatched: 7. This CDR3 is CASSALTGGGEQYF. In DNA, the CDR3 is TGTGCCAGCAGTGCCCTCACAGGGGGCGGCGAGCAGTACTTC.

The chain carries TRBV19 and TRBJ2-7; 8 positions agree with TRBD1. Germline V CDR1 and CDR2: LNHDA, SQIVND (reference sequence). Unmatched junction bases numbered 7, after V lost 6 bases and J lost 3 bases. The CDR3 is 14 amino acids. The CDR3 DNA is TGTGCCAGTAGGGACAGGGAGTCGGTCTACGAGCAGTACTTC. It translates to CASRDRESVYEQYF.

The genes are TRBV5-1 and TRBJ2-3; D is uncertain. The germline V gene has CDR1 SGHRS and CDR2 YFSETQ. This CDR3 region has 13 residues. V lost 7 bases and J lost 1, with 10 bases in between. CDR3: CASAPYGTDTQYF. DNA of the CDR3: TGCGCCAGCGCCCCCTACGGCACAGATACGCAGTATTTT.

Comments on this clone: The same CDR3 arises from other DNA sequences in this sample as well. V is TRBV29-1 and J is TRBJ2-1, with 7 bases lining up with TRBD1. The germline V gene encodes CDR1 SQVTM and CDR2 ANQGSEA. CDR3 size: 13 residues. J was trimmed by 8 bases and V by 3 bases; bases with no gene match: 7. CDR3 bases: TGCAGCGTTGACAGGGGGAAGAGGCATGAGCAGTTCTTC. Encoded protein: CSVDRGKRHEQFF.

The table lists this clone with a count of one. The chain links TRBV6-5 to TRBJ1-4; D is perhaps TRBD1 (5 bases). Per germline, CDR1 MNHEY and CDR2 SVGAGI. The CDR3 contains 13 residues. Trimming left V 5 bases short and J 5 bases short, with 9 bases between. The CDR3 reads CASSHGANEKLFF. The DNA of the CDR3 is TGTGCCAGCAGTCACGGGGCGAATGAAAAACTGTTTTTT.

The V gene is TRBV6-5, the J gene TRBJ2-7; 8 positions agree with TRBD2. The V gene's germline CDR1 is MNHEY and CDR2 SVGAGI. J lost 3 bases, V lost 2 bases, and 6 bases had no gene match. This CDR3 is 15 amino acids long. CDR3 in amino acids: CASSYDRGGNYEQYF. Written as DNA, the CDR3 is TGTGCCAGCAGTTACGATCGCGGGGGGAACTACGAGCAGTACTTC.

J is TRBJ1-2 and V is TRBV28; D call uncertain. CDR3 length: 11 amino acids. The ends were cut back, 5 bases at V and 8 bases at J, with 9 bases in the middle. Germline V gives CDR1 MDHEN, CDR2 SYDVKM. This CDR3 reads CASSQRVGYTF. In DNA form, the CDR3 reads TGTGCCAGCAGTCAGAGGGTCGGCTACACCTTC.

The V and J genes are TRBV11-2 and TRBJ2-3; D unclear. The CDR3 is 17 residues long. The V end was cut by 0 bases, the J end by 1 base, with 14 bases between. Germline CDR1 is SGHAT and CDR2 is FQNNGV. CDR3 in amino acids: CASSLDGQTSGTDTQYF. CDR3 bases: TGTGCCAGCAGCTTAGATGGCCAGACCTCGGGCACAGATACGCAGTATTTT.

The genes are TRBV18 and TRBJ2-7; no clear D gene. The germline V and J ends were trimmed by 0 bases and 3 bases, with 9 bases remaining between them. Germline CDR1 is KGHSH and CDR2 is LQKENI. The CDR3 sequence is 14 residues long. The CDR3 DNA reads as TGTGCCAGCTCACCACCTGTAAGCCGCTACGAGCAGTACTTC. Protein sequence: CASSPPVSRYEQYF.

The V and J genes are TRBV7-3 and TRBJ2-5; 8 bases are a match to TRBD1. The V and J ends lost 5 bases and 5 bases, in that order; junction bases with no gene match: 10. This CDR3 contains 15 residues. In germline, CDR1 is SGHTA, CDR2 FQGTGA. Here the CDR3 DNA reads TGTGCCAGCAGCCACGACAGGGGTACGGGTGAGACCCAGTACTTC. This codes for CASSHDRGTGETQYF.

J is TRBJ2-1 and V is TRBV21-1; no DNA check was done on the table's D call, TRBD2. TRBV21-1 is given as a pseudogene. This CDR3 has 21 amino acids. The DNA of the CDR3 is TGTGCCAGCAGCAAAGGCCAGTTTCTACTAGCGGGAGGCCCATCCGACAATGAGCAGTTCTTC. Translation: CASSKGQFLLAGGPSDNEQFF.

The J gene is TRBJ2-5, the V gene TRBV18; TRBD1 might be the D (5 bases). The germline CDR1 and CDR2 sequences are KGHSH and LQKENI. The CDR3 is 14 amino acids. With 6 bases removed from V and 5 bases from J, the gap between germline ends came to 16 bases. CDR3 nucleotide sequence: TGTGCCAGCTCGCGCTACAGGTTGGAGGAGACCCAGTACTTC. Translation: CASSRYRLEETQYF.

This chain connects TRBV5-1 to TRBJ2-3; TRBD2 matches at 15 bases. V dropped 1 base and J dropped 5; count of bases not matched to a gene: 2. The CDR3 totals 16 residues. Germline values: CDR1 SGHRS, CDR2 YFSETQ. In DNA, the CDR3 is TGCGCCAGCAGCTTGCAGGGACTAGCGGGAGGAGATACGCAGTATTTT. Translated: CASSLQGLAGGDTQYF.

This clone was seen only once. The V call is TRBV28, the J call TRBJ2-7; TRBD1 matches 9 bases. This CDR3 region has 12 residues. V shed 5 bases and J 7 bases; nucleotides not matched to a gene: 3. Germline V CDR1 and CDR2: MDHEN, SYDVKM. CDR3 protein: CASSPGQGEQYF. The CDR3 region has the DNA TGTGCCAGCAGTCCTGGACAGGGGGAGCAGTACTTC.

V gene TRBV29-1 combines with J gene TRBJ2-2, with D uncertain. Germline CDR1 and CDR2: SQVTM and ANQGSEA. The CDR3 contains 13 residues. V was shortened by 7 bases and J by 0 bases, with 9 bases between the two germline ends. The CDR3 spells CSGGSANTGELFF. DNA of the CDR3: TGCAGCGGTGGTTCGGCGAACACCGGGGAGCTGTTTTTT.

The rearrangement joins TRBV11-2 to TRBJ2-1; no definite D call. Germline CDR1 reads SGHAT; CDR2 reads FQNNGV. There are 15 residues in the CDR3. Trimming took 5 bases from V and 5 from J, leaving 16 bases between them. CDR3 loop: CASSARPDLNNEQFF. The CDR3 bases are TGTGCCAGCAGCGCCCGGCCGGACCTGAACAATGAGCAGTTCTTC.